Listed below are T cell receptor beta chains from one sample, sequenced in a study of blood T cells in healthy people across ages. MiXCR, applied by TCRdb to the 5' RACE reads, yields one record per CDR3 protein. The sample carries 1.5 million to 2 million distinct CDR3 sequences, approximately 30% recorded once. Sequenced sample: blood. The receptors were gathered from a woman in her thirties in good health. CDR3s include the opening cysteine and the closing phenylalanine or tryptophan. The D gene is left open where the match is weak. The listing skips clone size in some rows; elsewhere it reads once, few, many or a size class.

v_call	clone_size	d_call	j_call	cdr3_aa	cdr3_nt
TRBV12-3/TRBV12-4	.	.	TRBJ1-1	CASSARDLVDTEAFF	TGTGCCAGCAGTGCCCGGGACTTGGTGGACACTGAAGCTTTCTTT
TRBV7-8	.	.	TRBJ2-6	CASSLGAVGANVLTF	TGTGCCAGCAGCTTAGGAGCCGTTGGGGCCAACGTCCTGACTTTC
TRBV6-2/TRBV6-3	many	.	TRBJ2-7	CASSYAGYEQYF	TGTGCCAGCAGCTACGCCGGCTACGAGCAGTACTTC
TRBV9	.	.	TRBJ2-6	CASSSTRGQPPSGANVLTF	TGTGCCAGCAGCTCAACGCGCGGACAGCCTCCCTCTGGGGCCAACGTCCTGACTTTC
TRBV20-1	many	TRBD2	TRBJ2-7	CSATTGTSVHEQYF	TGCAGTGCTACAACCGGGACTAGCGTCCACGAGCAGTACTTC
TRBV7-2	.	.	TRBJ2-1	CASSFSRGTGDEQFF	TGTGCCAGCAGCTTTTCTAGGGGGACCGGAGATGAGCAGTTCTTC
TRBV7-9	many	.	TRBJ2-7	CASSLWDFYEQYF	TGTGCCAGCAGCTTATGGGACTTCTACGAGCAGTACTTC
TRBV29-1	many	.	TRBJ2-5	CSVESSLETQYF	TGCAGCGTTGAATCCTCCCTGGAGACCCAGTACTTC
TRBV7-9	.	TRBD1	TRBJ2-7	CASSLFGTGGEQYF	TGTGCCAGCAGCTTGTTCGGGACAGGGGGCGAGCAGTACTTC
TRBV6-5	few	.	TRBJ1-6	CASSYKWRADSPLHF	TGTGCCAGCAGTTACAAATGGCGCGCGGATTCACCCCTCCACTTT
TRBV6-1	.	.	TRBJ1-3	CASSESRGRNTIYF	TGTGCCAGCAGTGAATCCAGGGGACGAAACACCATATATTTT
TRBV6-1	many	.	TRBJ2-1	CASRAGEAYNEQFF	TGTGCCAGCAGGGCCGGAGAGGCCTACAATGAGCAGTTCTTC
TRBV9	many	.	TRBJ2-5	CASSSGTFRETQYF	TGTGCCAGCAGCTCCGGGACATTTCGGGAGACCCAGTACTTC
TRBV28	few	.	TRBJ2-6	CASSMSGANVLTF	TGTGCCAGCAGTATGTCTGGGGCCAACGTCCTGACTTTC
TRBV25-1	.	.	TRBJ2-7	CASTPNIAAKAPYEQYF	TGTGCCAGCACCCCAAATATTGCAGCTAAAGCCCCCTACGAGCAGTACTTC
TRBV12-3/TRBV12-4	many	.	TRBJ2-3	CASSFLGTDTQYF	TGTGCCAGCAGTTTCCTAGGAACAGATACGCAGTATTTT
TRBV7-9	.	.	TRBJ2-1	CASSWPDNEQFF	TGTGCCAGCAGCTGGCCCGACAATGAGCAGTTCTTC
TRBV6-1	.	TRBD1	TRBJ1-2	CASSAQDRVSGYTF	TGTGCCAGCAGTGCCCAGGACAGGGTCTCCGGCTACACCTTC
TRBV7-3	few	.	TRBJ2-5	CASSLEYKETQYF	TGTGCCAGCAGCTTAGAATACAAGGAGACCCAGTACTTC
TRBV5-1	few	.	TRBJ1-1	CASSLDPTVMNTEAFF	TGCGCCAGCAGCTTGGATCCGACAGTGATGAACACTGAAGCTTTCTTT
TRBV6-6	.	TRBD1	TRBJ2-1	CASSPNQGDNEQFF	TGTGCCAGCAGTCCAAACCAGGGGGACAATGAGCAGTTCTTC
TRBV7-3	few	.	TRBJ2-3	CASSPRGTSADTQYF	TGTGCCAGCAGCCCCCGCGGAACCTCGGCAGATACGCAGTATTTT
TRBV7-9	many	.	TRBJ1-5	CASSEGGQPQHF	TGTGCCAGCAGTGAGGGTGGGCAGCCCCAGCATTTT
TRBV7-9	few	TRBD2	TRBJ2-5	CASSPSPRASGAGETQYF	TGTGCCAGCAGCCCCTCACCTAGGGCTAGCGGAGCGGGGGAGACCCAGTACTTC